This TCR beta chain was captured by sequencing in a study of pediatric ulcerative colitis. Measured with immunoSEQ multiplex PCR; TCRdb has only the in-frame clones, and not every one. This table holds under 70,000 clones, 85% to 90% found once. V lost 6 bases to trimming and J lost 1 base, with 14 bases between them. Germline CDR1 and CDR2: SNHLY and FYNNEI. This CDR3 comprises 15 residues. The sequence was collected from a boy aged 5-17 years who was a control in a study of pediatric ulcerative colitis. The sequenced sample consisted of blood. The rearrangement uses TRBV2 and TRBJ2-3; TRBD2 might be the D (6 bases). As DNA, the CDR3 is TGTGCCAGCAGCTTCGGGACTTGGGGCACAGATACGCAGTATTTT. It specifies CASSFGTWGTDTQYF.